The present T cell receptor beta chain was sequenced within a study of T-cell memory formation after mild COVID-19. TCRdb re-called the 5' RACE reads through MiXCR, storing one row per CDR3 protein. The table has approximately 260,000 distinct CDR3 sequences, about 17% seen once. Germline V gene lookup returns CDR1 ENHRY and CDR2 SYGVKD. This CDR3 spans 13 amino acids. Trimming left V 7 bases short and J 4 bases short, with 12 bases between. Study results and caveats: Contracting CD8+ clones were enriched in EMRA, CD4+ mainly in CM and EM.

This clonotype showed up just a few times. Its antigen is unidentified. The sample comprised PBMCs or a T cell subset sorted from them (not recorded which). The V and J genes are TRBV10-3 and TRBJ2-3; possible D gene TRBD1, 5 bases. This sequence was found in a man between 18 and 35 years old who had mild COVID-19 (a few samples of this study predate the infection). Cell type and time point are not known. This CDR3 is CAITPEGADTQYF. The CDR3 nucleotides read TGTGCCATCACCCCGGAAGGGGCAGATACGCAGTATTTT.